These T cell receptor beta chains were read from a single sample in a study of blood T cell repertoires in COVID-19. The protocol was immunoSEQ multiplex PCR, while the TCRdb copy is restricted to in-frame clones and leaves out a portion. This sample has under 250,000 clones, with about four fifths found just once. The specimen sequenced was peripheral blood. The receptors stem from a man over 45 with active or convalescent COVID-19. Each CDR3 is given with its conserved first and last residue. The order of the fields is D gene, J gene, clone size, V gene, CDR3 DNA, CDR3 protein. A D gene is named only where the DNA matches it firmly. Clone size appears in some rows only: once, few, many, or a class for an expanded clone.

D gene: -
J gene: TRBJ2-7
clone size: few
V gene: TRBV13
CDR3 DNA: TGTGCCAGCAGCTTAACCGTGACACGCCTTACCTACGAGCAGTACTTC
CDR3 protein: CASSLTVTRLTYEQYF

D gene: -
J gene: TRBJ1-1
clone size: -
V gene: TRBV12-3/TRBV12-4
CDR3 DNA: TGTGCCAGCAGTTACCTCAGGGCTGAAGCTTTCTTT
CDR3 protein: CASSYLRAEAFF

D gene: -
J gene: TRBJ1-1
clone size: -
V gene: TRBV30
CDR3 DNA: TGTGCCTGGAGTTTGTGGGCTGAGAGTGAAGCTTTCTTT
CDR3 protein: CAWSLWAESEAFF

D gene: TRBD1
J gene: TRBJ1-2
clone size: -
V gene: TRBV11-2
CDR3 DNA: TGTGCCAGCAGCATCGACAGGGTATACGGCTACACCTTC
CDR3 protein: CASSIDRVYGYTF

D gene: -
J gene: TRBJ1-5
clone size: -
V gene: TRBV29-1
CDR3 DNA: TGCAGCGTCTCGACAGGATTCAATCAGCCCCAGCATTTT
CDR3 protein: CSVSTGFNQPQHF

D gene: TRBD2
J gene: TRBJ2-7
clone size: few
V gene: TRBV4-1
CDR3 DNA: TGCGCCAGCAGCCAAGAAGAGCGGGGGGACTACGAGCAGTACTTC
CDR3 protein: CASSQEERGDYEQYF

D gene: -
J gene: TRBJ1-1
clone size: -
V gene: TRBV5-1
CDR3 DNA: TGCGCCAGCAGCTCCTCTCCGGGAGGGAACACTGAAGCTTTCTTT
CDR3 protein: CASSSSPGGNTEAFF

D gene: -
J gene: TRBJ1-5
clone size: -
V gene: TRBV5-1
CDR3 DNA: TGCGCCAGCAGCTTGGATGCGGGCGGGGATAGCAATCAGCCCCAGCATTTT
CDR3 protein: CASSLDAGGDSNQPQHF

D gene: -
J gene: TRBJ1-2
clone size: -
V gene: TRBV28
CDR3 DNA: TGTGCCAGCAGTTTAAGGGGAGGGAGCTATGGCTACACCTTC
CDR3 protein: CASSLRGGSYGYTF

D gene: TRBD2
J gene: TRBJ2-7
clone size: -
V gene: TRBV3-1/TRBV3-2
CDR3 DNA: TGTGCCAGCAGACCTAGCGGGGAGGGCGAGCAGTACTTC
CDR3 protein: CASRPSGEGEQYF

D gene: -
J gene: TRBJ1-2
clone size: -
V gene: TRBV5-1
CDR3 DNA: TGCGCCAGCAGCCGGGAGGGGGGCGACTATGGCTACACCTTC
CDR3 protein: CASSREGGDYGYTF

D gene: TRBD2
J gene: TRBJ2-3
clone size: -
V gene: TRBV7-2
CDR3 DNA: TGTGCCAGCAGCTTAGTGGTTTCTAGCGGGGAAGATACGCAGTATTTT
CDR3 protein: CASSLVVSSGEDTQYF

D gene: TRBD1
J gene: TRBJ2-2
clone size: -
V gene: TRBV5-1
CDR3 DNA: TGCGCCAGCATTCGGGACAGGGTTAACACCGGGGAGCTGTTTTTT
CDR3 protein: CASIRDRVNTGELFF

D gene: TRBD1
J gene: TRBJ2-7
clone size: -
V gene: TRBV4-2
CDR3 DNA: TGTGCCAGCAGCCAAGATTTAACAGGGGGTCGGGTAGAGCAGTACTTC
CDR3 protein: CASSQDLTGGRVEQYF

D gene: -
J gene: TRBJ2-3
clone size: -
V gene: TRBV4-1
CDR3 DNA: TGCGCCAGCAGCCGCCTTCCGAGCGAGACAGGTACACTCCTTAACACAGATACGCAGTATTTT
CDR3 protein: CASSRLPSETGTLLNTDTQYF

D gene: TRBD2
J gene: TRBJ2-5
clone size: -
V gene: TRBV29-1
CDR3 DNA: TGCAGCGTTGCTGCTAGCGGAGAGACCCAGTACTTC
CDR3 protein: CSVAASGETQYF

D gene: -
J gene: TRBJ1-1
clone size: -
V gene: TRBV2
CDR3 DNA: TGTGCCAGCAGTGCTCGGGGGTCTAACACTGAAGCTTTCTTT
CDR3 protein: CASSARGSNTEAFF

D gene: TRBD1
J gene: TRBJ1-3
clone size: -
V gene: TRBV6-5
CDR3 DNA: TGTGCCAGCAGCAGAGGGGGCTCCTCTGGAAACACCATATATTTT
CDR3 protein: CASSRGGSSGNTIYF

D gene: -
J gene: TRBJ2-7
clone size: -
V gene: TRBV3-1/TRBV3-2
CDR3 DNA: TGTGCCAGCAGCCAAGTCCAGGGCTCCTACGAGCAGTACTTC
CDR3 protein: CASSQVQGSYEQYF

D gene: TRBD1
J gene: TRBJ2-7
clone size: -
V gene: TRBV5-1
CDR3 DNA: TGCGCCAGCAGCGCAAGACAGGGGCTATCCTACGAGCAGTACTTC
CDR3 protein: CASSARQGLSYEQYF